The 29 T cell receptor beta chains listed next were all sequenced from one sample in a study of cytomegalovirus exposure and HLA in healthy donors. With 60 Vbeta and 13 Jbeta primers, the PCR was carried out. Produced via immunoSEQ multiplex PCR; TCRdb's table is partial and in-frame only. The data hold about 97,000 clones, with about 80% observed a single time. Sequenced input: PBMCs. These receptors came from a man aged 35 to 55 in good health and CMV-seronegative.

The gene calls are TRBV6-7 and TRBJ1-5, with no clear D. TRBV6-7 is annotated as an ORF whose role is uncertain. The V and J ends lost 8 bases and 4 bases respectively, with 15 bases between them. The CDR3 has 14 amino acids. In nucleotides, the CDR3 is TGTGCCAGCTTCGGGCAGGCGGGGAATCAGCCCCAGCATTTT. As protein: CASFGQAGNQPQHF.

This sequence joins TRBV5-4 and TRBJ2-2; 7 bases are shared with TRBD2. The germline CDR1 and CDR2 sequences are SGHNT and YYREEE (reference sequence). The CDR3 totals 16 residues. J gave up 0 bases and V 4 bases, and 6 bases lay outside the gene matches. The DNA for the CDR3 is TGTGCCAGCAGCACGGGACTACCTGCGAACACCGGGGAGCTGTTTTTT. This sequence encodes CASSTGLPANTGELFF.

Note on this clone: Mismatch with germline at one junction end may stem from a read error. J is TRBJ1-5 and V is TRBV6-6; no clear D gene. The CDR3 has 13 amino acids. The V gene's germline CDR1 is MNHNY and CDR2 SVGAGI (reference sequence). The CDR3 sequence: CASSYSRGQPQRF. The CDR3 nucleotides read TGTGCCAGCAGTTACTCGAGAGGTCAGCCCCAGCGTTTT.

The chain links TRBV7-2 to TRBJ1-1, with D perhaps TRBD1 (5 bases). Germline-derived CDR1 and CDR2 are SGHTA and FQGNSA. V dropped 2 bases and J dropped 7 bases, with 14 bases sitting between them. This CDR3 has 14 amino acids. The CDR3 region is CASSLIGVGSEAFF. The DNA of the CDR3 is TGTGCCAGCAGCTTAATAGGGGTCGGTAGTGAAGCTTTCTTT.

The chain couples TRBV6-5 to TRBJ2-7; TRBD2 aligns across 10 bases. With 2 bases clipped from V and 7 bases from J, the junction kept 5 bases outside the gene matches. There are 14 residues in the CDR3. Germline lookup yields CDR1 MNHEY and CDR2 SVGAGI. CDR3 coding DNA: TGTGCCAGCAGTTACCTAGCGGGGGCGGGTGAGCAGTACTTC. Translating it yields CASSYLAGAGEQYF.

The chain couples TRBV2 to TRBJ2-3; D unresolved. Per the germline V gene, CDR1 is SNHLY and CDR2 is FYNNEI. This CDR3 is built from 11 residues. The V and J ends lost 3 bases and 6 bases respectively, with 4 bases between them. The CDR3 is CASSEEDTQYF. The DNA of the CDR3 is TGTGCCAGCAGTGAGGAGGATACGCAGTATTTT.

V is TRBV13 and J is TRBJ1-2, with D unclear. With 0 bases removed from V and 5 bases from J, the gap between germline ends came to 16 bases. The germline gives CDR1 PRHDT, CDR2 FYEKMQ (reference sequence). CDR3 length: 16 residues. The DNA of the CDR3 is TGTGCCAGCAGCTTAGGCCGAGCGAGAGGTGGTTATGGCTACACCTTC. As protein: CASSLGRARGGYGYTF.

The genes are TRBV7-3 and TRBJ1-1, with 10 bases aligning to TRBD1. V dropped 3 bases and J dropped 3; count of bases not matched to a gene: 7. Germline V gene lookup returns CDR1 SGHTA and CDR2 FQGTGA. This CDR3 is 16 amino acids long. Here the CDR3 reads CASSLIPGTGDTEAFF. The CDR3 DNA follows: TGTGCCAGCAGCTTGATCCCCGGGACAGGGGACACTGAAGCTTTCTTT.

V gene TRBV7-3 combines with J gene TRBJ2-1; D unresolved. The CDR3 extends over 15 amino acids. With 1 base removed from V and 0 bases from J, the gap between germline ends came to 7 bases. Germline CDR1 SGHTA, CDR2 FQGTGA. CDR3 in amino acids: CASSLIYSSYNEQFF. DNA for the CDR3: TGTGCCAGCAGCTTAATTTACAGCTCCTACAATGAGCAGTTCTTC.

This clone occurred once. The junction departs from the called germline gene at one end, perhaps through a read error. The chain links TRBV28 to TRBJ2-2, with D tentatively TRBD2 (5 bases). The CDR3 runs 14 residues. Germline V lookup: CDR1 MDHEN, CDR2 SYDVKM. The CDR3 loop is CASSPRASTGEPFF. CDR3 DNA sequence: TGTGCCAGCAGCCCCCGGGCATCCACCGGGGAGCCGTTTTTT.

For the CDR3, the DNA is TGTGCCAGCAGGGGCGGGCTAGCTGACACCGGGGAGCTGTTTTTT. Its translation is CASRGGLADTGELFF. The genes are TRBV2 and TRBJ2-2; possibly TRBD2 for D (5 bases). This CDR3 comprises 15 residues. Germline values: CDR1 SNHLY, CDR2 FYNNEI. Trimming removed 6 bases at V and 3 bases at J, with 14 bases between.

J is TRBJ1-2 and V is TRBV14; possible D gene TRBD1, 6 bases. Trimming pared 4 bases from V and 8 bases from J, leaving 17 bases between. The CDR3 is 14 amino acids. The V gene's germline CDR1 is SGHDN and CDR2 FVKESK. The CDR3 DNA follows: TGTGCCAGCAGCCCCTTCGTACAGGGCGGAGGCTACACCTTC. Protein product: CASSPFVQGGGYTF.

The J gene is TRBJ2-2, the V gene TRBV10-1; 7 bases fit TRBD2. With V trimmed by 5 bases and J by 2 bases, 5 bases remained unmatched. Germline V CDR1 and CDR2: WNHNN, SYGVQD (reference sequence). This CDR3 is 15 amino acids long. CDR3 protein: CASSSGAANTGELFF. The CDR3 bases are TGCGCCAGCAGTAGCGGGGCGGCCAACACCGGGGAGCTGTTTTTT.

The count of this clone is one. The rearrangement uses TRBV5-1 and TRBJ1-2; the match to TRBD1 covers 7 bases. CDR1 SGHRS and CDR2 YFSETQ come from the germline V gene. The V and J ends lost 1 base and 3 bases, in that order; junction bases with no gene match: 6. The CDR3 extends over 15 amino acids. The CDR3 nucleotides read TGCGCCAGCAGCTTGAACAGGGGAAGGGACTATGGCTACACCTTC. It codes for CASSLNRGRDYGYTF.

Written as DNA, the CDR3 is TGTGCCAGCACCACGCTGGAGGGCACCGGGGAGCTGTTTTTT. Translating gives CASTTLEGTGELFF. This chain links TRBV7-9 with TRBJ2-2; D perhaps matches TRBD2 (6 bases). This CDR3 contains 14 residues. CDR1 SEHNR and CDR2 FQNEAQ come from the germline V gene (reference sequence). V lost 7 bases, J lost 4 bases, and 13 bases lay in between.

The chain joins TRBV6-6 to TRBJ2-5; D is perhaps TRBD1 (5 bases). Germline V gene data show CDR1 as MNHNY and CDR2 as SVGAGI (reference sequence). The CDR3 is 13 amino acids. Trimming stripped 6 bases from V and 5 bases from J, with 13 bases between. DNA of the CDR3: TGTGCCAGCAGATGGGGCGGAGAGGAGACCCAGTACTTC. This codes for CASRWGGEETQYF.

V and J are TRBV2 and TRBJ2-7; TRBD2 is a possible D gene (6 bases). V was shortened by 6 bases and J by 3 bases, with 15 bases between the two germline ends. CDR3 length: 14 amino acids. Germline V gene data show CDR1 as SNHLY and CDR2 as FYNNEI. CDR3 nucleotides: TGTGCCAGCAGGGGCCGGGACTGGGACTACGAGCAGTACTTC. Its translation: CASRGRDWDYEQYF.

V usage is TRBV5-6 and J usage is TRBJ2-4; D not resolved. Germline V CDR1 and CDR2: SGHDT, YYEEEE. Trimming cost V 0 bases and J 8 bases, with 9 bases left between them. The CDR3 consists of 13 residues. CDR3 DNA: TGTGCCAGCAGCTTGGACCTGCAGGACATTCAGTACTTC. Its translation is CASSLDLQDIQYF. The full variable domain, in which reference TRBV5-6 and TRBJ2-4 provide the parts outside the CDR3, is DAGVTQSPTHLIKTRGQQVTLRCSPKSGHDTVSWYQQALGQGPQFIFQYYEEEERQRGNFPDRFSGHQFPNYSSELNVNALLLGDSALYLCASSLDLQDIQYFGAGTRLSVL.

The chain employs TRBV6-1 and TRBJ1-6; the D is unclear. Trimming left V 3 bases short and J 7 bases short, with 13 bases between. CDR1 is MNHNS, CDR2 SASEGT, per germline. This CDR3 comprises 15 residues. The CDR3 loop is CASSDWVEGNSPLHF. The CDR3 DNA is TGTGCCAGCAGTGATTGGGTGGAGGGCAATTCACCCCTCCACTTT.

J is TRBJ1-2 and V is TRBV7-6, with D hard to call. Germline assignment: CDR1 SGHVS and CDR2 FNYEAQ. This CDR3 contains 12 residues. Trimming removed 0 bases at V and 6 bases at J, with 5 bases between. In DNA form, the CDR3 reads TGTGCCAGCAGCTTAGCCGGAGATGGCTACACCTTC. It specifies CASSLAGDGYTF. The full variable domain, with the rest looked up from reference TRBV7-6 and TRBJ1-2, is GAGVSQSPRYKVTKRGQDVALRCDPISGHVSLYWYRQALGQGPEFLTYFNYEAQQDKSGLPNDRFSAERPEGSISTLTIQRTEQRDSAMYRCASSLAGDGYTFGSGTRLTVV.

To note about this clone: One end of the junction is discordant with germline, which a read error may explain. The rearrangement uses TRBV7-9 and TRBJ1-6; unclear D gene. The V gene's germline CDR1 is SEHNR and CDR2 FQNEAQ (reference sequence). CDR3 length: 16 amino acids. DNA of the CDR3: TGTGCCAGCAGCATCCTTCAAAGCTCCTATAATTCCCCCCTCCACTTT. It yields the protein CASSILQSSYNSPLHF.

The V and J genes are TRBV2 and TRBJ1-2; D uncertain. The CDR3 length is 15 residues. Germline V gives CDR1 SNHLY, CDR2 FYNNEI. V lost 2 bases and J 5 bases, leaving 15 bases between the germline ends. CDR3 sequence (DNA): TGTGCCAGCAGTGAATATGTGACCCCTAGATATGGCTACACCTTC. It is translated as CASSEYVTPRYGYTF.

This clone was seen a handful of times. As DNA, the CDR3 is TGTGCCTGGAGTGAGACAGCAAGTGGCTACACCTTC. Its protein product is CAWSETASGYTF. This chain links TRBV30 with TRBJ1-2, with D maybe TRBD1 (5 bases). Germline CDR1 reads GTSNPN; CDR2 reads SVGIG (reference sequence). The CDR3 has 12 residues. Trimming took 1 base from V and 7 from J, leaving 10 bases between them. Full variable domain (missing parts from reference TRBV30 and TRBJ1-2): SQTIHQWPATLVQPVGSPLSLECTVEGTSNPNLYWYRQAAGRGLQLLFYSVGIGQISSEVPQNLSASRPQDRQFILSSKKLLLSDSGFYLCAWSETASGYTFGSGTRLTVV.

This clone was seen a single time. This chain uses TRBV19 with TRBJ1-1; TRBD1 might be the D (6 bases). The CDR3 runs 13 residues. Trimming pared 6 bases from V and 5 bases from J, leaving 13 bases between. In germline, CDR1 is LNHDA, CDR2 SQIVND (reference sequence). CDR3 nucleotides: TGTGCCAGTAGATCCGGGACAAGAACTGAAGCTTTCTTT. It is translated as CASRSGTRTEAFF.

The genes are TRBV6-5 and TRBJ1-5; D not certain. The germline V gene has CDR1 MNHEY and CDR2 SVGAGI. This CDR3 spans 14 amino acids. V was trimmed by 6 bases and J by 0 bases, leaving 9 bases between them. CDR3 amino acids: CASSQEGSNQPQHF. The DNA for the CDR3 is TGTGCCAGCAGCCAGGAGGGTAGCAATCAGCCCCAGCATTTT.

The chain joins TRBV2 to TRBJ1-4; perhaps TRBD1 as D (6 bases). The CDR3 totals 14 residues. From germline, CDR1 is SNHLY and CDR2 FYNNEI. V lost 4 bases and J 7 bases, leaving 13 bases between the germline ends. CDR3 nucleotides: TGTGCCAGCAGTGGCGGGGGCGCGAGTGAAAAACTGTTTTTT. Encoded protein: CASSGGGASEKLFF.

The V and J genes are TRBV18 and TRBJ2-5; 10 positions match TRBD2. The better agreement between TRBJ2-7 and the DNA end casts doubt on the J call. Looked up from germline, CDR1 is KGHSH and CDR2 is LQKENI. CDR3 length equals 18 residues. The CDR3 DNA reads as TGTGCCAGCTCACCCCGGCAGGGACTAGCGACCAGCTCCTACGAGCAGTACTTC. Protein sequence: CASSPRQGLATSSYEQYF.

The CDR3 reads CASSYSGADSNQPQHF. CDR3 coding DNA: TGTGCCAGCAGTTACTCGGGGGCTGATAGCAATCAGCCCCAGCATTTT. This chain uses TRBV6-5 with TRBJ1-5, with D possibly being TRBD1 (6 bases). V was pared by 0 bases and J by 0 bases, with 9 bases between. The germline gives CDR1 MNHEY, CDR2 SVGAGI. The CDR3 sequence is 16 residues long.

CDR3 nucleotides: TGTGCCAGCATCCAGGGCTACAATCAGCCCCAGCATTTT. It codes for CASIQGYNQPQHF. The chain has TRBV6-1 and TRBJ1-5; D might be TRBD1 (5 bases). V gave up 7 bases and J gave up 3 bases, with 10 bases separating them. The CDR3 is 13 amino acids. Germline V CDR1 and CDR2: MNHNS, SASEGT.